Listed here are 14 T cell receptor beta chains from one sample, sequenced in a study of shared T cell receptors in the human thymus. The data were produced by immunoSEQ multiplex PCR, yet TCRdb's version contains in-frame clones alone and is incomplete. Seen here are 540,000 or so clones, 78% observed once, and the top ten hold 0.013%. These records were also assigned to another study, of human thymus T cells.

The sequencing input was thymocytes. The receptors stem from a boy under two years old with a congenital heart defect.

CDR3 region: CASTTGCLNTIYF. The DNA for the CDR3 is TGTGCCAGCACGACAGGGTGTTTAAACACCATATATTTT. The chain uses TRBV28 and TRBJ1-3, with 7 bases lining up with TRBD1. Germline values: CDR1 MDHEN, CDR2 SYDVKM. V shed 7 bases and J 6 bases; nucleotides not matched to a gene: 6. The CDR3 runs to 13 residues. The entire variable domain, with the rest obtained from reference TRBV28 and TRBJ1-3, is as follows: DVKVTQSSRYLVKRTGEKVFLECVQDMDHENMFWYRQDPGLGLRLIYFSYDVKMKEKGDIPEGYSVSREKKERFSLILESASTNQTSMYLCASTTGCLNTIYFGEGSWLTVV.

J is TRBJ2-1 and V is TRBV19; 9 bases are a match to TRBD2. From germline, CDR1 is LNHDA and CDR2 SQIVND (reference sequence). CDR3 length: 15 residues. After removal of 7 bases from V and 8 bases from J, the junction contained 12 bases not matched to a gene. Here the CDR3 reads CASNFVGTSLHEQFF. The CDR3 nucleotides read TGTGCCAGTAACTTCGTGGGGACTAGCCTCCATGAGCAGTTCTTC.

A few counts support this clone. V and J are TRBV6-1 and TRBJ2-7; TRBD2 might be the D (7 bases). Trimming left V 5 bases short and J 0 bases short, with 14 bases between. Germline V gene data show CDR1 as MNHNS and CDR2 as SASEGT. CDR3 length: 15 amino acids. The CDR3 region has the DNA TGTGCCAGCAGTAAGGGGGGGGGTCCCTCCTACGAGCAGTACTTC. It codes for CASSKGGGPSYEQYF.

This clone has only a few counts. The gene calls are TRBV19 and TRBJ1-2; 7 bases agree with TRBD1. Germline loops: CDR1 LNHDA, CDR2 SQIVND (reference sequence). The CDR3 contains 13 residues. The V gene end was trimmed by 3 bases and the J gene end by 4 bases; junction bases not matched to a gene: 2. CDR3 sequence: CASSMGQLYGYTF. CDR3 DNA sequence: TGTGCCAGTAGTATGGGACAGCTCTATGGCTACACCTTC.

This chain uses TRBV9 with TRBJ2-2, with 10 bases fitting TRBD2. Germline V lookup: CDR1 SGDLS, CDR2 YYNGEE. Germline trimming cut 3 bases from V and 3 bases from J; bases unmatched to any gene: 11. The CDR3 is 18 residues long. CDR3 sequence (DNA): TGTGCCAGCAGCGCCAGTTCCGGACTAGCGGAACACACCGGGGAGCTGTTTTTT. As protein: CASSASSGLAEHTGELFF.

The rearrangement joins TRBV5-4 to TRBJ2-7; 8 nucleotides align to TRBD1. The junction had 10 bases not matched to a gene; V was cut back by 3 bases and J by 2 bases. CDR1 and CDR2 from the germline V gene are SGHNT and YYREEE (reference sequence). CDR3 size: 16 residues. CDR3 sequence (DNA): TGTGCCAGCAGCTGGAACCCCGGGACAGGCGCCTACGAGCAGTACTTC. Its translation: CASSWNPGTGAYEQYF.

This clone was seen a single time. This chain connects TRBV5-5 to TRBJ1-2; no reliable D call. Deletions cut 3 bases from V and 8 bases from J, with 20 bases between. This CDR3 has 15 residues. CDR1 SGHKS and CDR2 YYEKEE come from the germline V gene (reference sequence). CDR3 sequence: CASSSPTDPAKGYTF. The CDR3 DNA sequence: TGTGCCAGCAGCTCTCCCACAGACCCGGCTAAGGGCTACACCTTC.

The DNA of the CDR3 is TGTGCCACCCTGCTAGCGGGAGGCAACTACAATGAGCAGTTCTTC. It translates to CATLLAGGNYNEQFF. The chain joins TRBV6-1 to TRBJ2-1; TRBD2 agrees at 11 bases. Germline trimming cut 10 bases from V and 3 bases from J; bases unmatched to any gene: 8. The CDR3 loop spans 15 amino acids. Germline assignment: CDR1 MNHNS and CDR2 SASEGT.

The CDR3 DNA sequence: TGCAGCGTTGAGGAAATGGCTAGCGGCACACCCTACAATGAGCAGTTCTTC. Translated: CSVEEMASGTPYNEQFF. This sequence joins TRBV29-1 and TRBJ2-1; 7 bases are a match to TRBD2. V shed 3 bases, J shed 2 bases, and the junction held 13 bases outside the gene matches. The germline V gene encodes CDR1 SQVTM and CDR2 ANQGSEA. This CDR3 is built from 17 residues.

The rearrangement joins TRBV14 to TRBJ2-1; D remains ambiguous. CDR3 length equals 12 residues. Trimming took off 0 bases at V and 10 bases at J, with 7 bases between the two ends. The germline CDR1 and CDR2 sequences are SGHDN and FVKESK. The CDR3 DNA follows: TGTGCCAGCAGCCAAGACTCGCGGGAGCAGTTCTTC. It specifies CASSQDSREQFF.

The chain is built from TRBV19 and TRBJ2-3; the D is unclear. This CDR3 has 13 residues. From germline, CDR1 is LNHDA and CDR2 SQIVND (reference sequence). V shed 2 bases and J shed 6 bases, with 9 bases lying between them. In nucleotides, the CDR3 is TGTGCCAGTAGTATAAACTTGCTGGATACGCAGTATTTT. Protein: CASSINLLDTQYF.

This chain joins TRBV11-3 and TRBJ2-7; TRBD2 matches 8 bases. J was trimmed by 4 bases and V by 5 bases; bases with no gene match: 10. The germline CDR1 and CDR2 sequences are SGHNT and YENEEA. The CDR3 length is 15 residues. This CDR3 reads CASSLRGGLGYEQYF. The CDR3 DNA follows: TGTGCCAGCAGCCTCCGGGGGGGACTAGGGTACGAGCAGTACTTC.

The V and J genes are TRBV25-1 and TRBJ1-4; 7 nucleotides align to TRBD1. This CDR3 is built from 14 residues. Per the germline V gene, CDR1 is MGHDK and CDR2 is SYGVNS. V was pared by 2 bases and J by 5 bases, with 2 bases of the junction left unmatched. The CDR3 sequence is CASSEHRGNEKLFF. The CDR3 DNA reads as TGTGCCAGCAGTGAACACAGGGGAAATGAAAAACTGTTTTTT.

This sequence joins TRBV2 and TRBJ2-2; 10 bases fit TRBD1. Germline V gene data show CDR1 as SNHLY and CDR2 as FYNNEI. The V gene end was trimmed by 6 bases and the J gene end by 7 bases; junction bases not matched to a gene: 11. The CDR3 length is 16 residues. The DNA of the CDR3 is TGTGCCAGCAGGCTAGGAGACAGGGGGCTGAACGGGGAGCTGTTTTTT. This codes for CASRLGDRGLNGELFF. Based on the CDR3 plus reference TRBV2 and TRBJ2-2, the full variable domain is EPEVTQTPSHQVTQMGQEVILRCVPISNHLYFYWYRQILGQKVEFLVSFYNNEISEKSEIFDDQFSVERPDGSNFTLKIRSTKLEDSAMYFCASRLGDRGLNGELFFGEGSRLTVL.